This entry features one T cell receptor (beta chain) sequence. Germline CDR1 and CDR2: LNHDA and SQIVND (reference sequence). CDR3 length: 16 residues. Trimming cost V 3 bases and J 2 bases; bases outside gene matches: 6. This record comes from a study of T-cell reconstitution after alpha-beta-depleted transplantation in children. Using unique molecular identifiers, the investigators prepared the TCRbeta library. TCRdb re-derived calls from the PCR reads in MiXCR, one entry per CDR3 protein. The table records approximately 210,000 distinct CDR3 sequences, roughly 15% of them present only once. The sequence was obtained from a human donor who donated a stem cell graft to a child with acute lymphoblastic leukemia. The input for sequencing was PBMCs from the stem cell graft donor, taken from the stem cell graft. The chain uses TRBV19 and TRBJ2-2; TRBD2 agrees at 7 bases. The CDR3 nucleotides are TGTGCCAGTAGTATGGCTAGCGGTACTAACACCGGGGAGCTGTTTTTT. This encodes CASSMASGTNTGELFF.